Following are 21 T cell receptor beta chains from one sample sequenced in a study of T-cell reconstitution after alpha-beta-depleted transplantation in children. It was with unique molecular identifiers that the TCRbeta library was prepared. TCRdb re-derived calls from the PCR reads in MiXCR, one entry per CDR3 protein. The sample yields a few hundred thousand distinct CDR3 sequences, around 10% seen once. The sequencing here drew on PBMCs, taken before TCRalphabeta/CD19-depleted stem cell transplant. These receptors all come from a boy younger than two with acute myeloid leukemia, due to receive a stem cell transplant.

This clonotype occurred many times. CDR3 coding DNA: TGTGCCATCAGTGAGTCTGGTCGGGGACAGGGGGCGGAAGAGCAGTACTTC. It specifies CAISESGRGQGAEEQYF. The chain is built from TRBV10-3 and TRBJ2-7, with 12 positions matching TRBD1. The CDR3 extends over 17 amino acids. V was clipped by 0 bases and J by 7 bases; unmatched bases: 10. Germline V gene data show CDR1 as ENHRY and CDR2 as SYGVKD.

This clonotype has at least ten counts. The chain is built from TRBV10-3 and TRBJ2-3; D not certain. The CDR3 runs 12 residues. Germline V gene sequence: CDR1 ENHRY, CDR2 SYGVKD. Trimming took off 2 bases at V and 4 bases at J, with 4 bases between the two ends. The CDR3 region has the DNA TGTGCCATCAGTGAGAGCCCAGATACGCAGTATTTT. It yields the protein CAISESPDTQYF.

This clonotype was observed many times. V is TRBV7-8 and J is TRBJ2-2; D is unresolved. Germline V gene lookup returns CDR1 SGHVS and CDR2 FQNEAQ. V was pared by 5 bases and J by 1 base, with 8 bases between. The CDR3 has 14 amino acids. CDR3 sequence: CASSPRLNTGELFF. For the CDR3, the DNA is TGTGCCAGCAGCCCCCGCCTGAACACCGGGGAGCTGTTTTTT.

This clonotype was detected many times. The chain combines TRBV6-5 with TRBJ2-1, with D perhaps TRBD2 (5 bases). There are 14 residues in the CDR3. The V gene's germline CDR1 is MNHEY and CDR2 SVGAGI. The V end was cut by 8 bases, the J end by 9 bases, with 20 bases between. The CDR3 DNA reads as TGTGCCAGCGGCTTCCCAACTAGTTTGACTGAGCAGTTCTTC. Protein: CASGFPTSLTEQFF.

This clonotype has ten or more counts. The chain uses TRBV4-3 and TRBJ1-6; 7 nucleotides match TRBD1. From germline, CDR1 is LGHNA and CDR2 YSLEER. The CDR3 runs 18 residues. V lost 2 bases and J lost 0; bases outside the gene matches: 7. In nucleotides, the CDR3 is TGCGCCAGCAGCCAACCGGGACAGACGAGCTCCTATAATTCACCCCTCCACTTT. Protein sequence: CASSQPGQTSSYNSPLHF.

Many counts were recorded for this clonotype. The chain has TRBV2 and TRBJ1-1, with a possible D match to TRBD1 (6 bases). CDR3 size: 15 residues. Germline-derived CDR1 and CDR2 are SNHLY and FYNNEI. V was shortened by 4 bases and J by 3 bases, with 15 bases between the two germline ends. CDR3: CASSAAGGADTEAFF. In DNA form, the CDR3 reads TGTGCCAGCAGTGCCGCGGGGGGCGCGGACACTGAAGCTTTCTTT.

This clonotype was observed many times. V usage is TRBV7-8 and J usage is TRBJ2-4, with 13 bases fitting TRBD2. V was clipped by 2 bases and J by 3 bases; unmatched bases: 7. The CDR3 contains 18 residues. The V gene's germline CDR1 is SGHVS and CDR2 FQNEAQ. The CDR3 loop reads CASSLPRTSGSLKNIQYF. The DNA for the CDR3 is TGTGCCAGCAGCTTACCGAGGACTAGCGGGAGCCTCAAAAACATTCAGTACTTC.

This clonotype was counted at least ten times. The rearrangement joins TRBV4-2 to TRBJ2-2, with D possibly matching TRBD1 (5 bases). Germline V gene sequence: CDR1 LGHNA, CDR2 YNFKEQ. Trimming left V 4 bases short and J 4 bases short, with 13 bases between. This CDR3 region has 15 residues. The chain's CDR3 is CASSPRQKGTGELFF. CDR3 DNA: TGTGCCAGCAGCCCCAGACAGAAGGGCACCGGGGAGCTGTTTTTT.

This clonotype was observed many times. The rearrangement links TRBV18 to TRBJ2-6, with D hard to call. Deletions cut 0 bases from V and 1 base from J, with 4 bases between. CDR3 length: 15 residues. The germline V gene encodes CDR1 KGHSH and CDR2 LQKENI. The CDR3 DNA sequence: TGTGCCAGCTCACCACCCGATTCTGGGGCCAACGTCCTGACTTTC. It translates to CASSPPDSGANVLTF.

This clonotype showed up many times. This chain joins TRBV7-2 and TRBJ2-5; TRBD2 aligns across 7 bases. The CDR3 has 15 residues. CDR1 and CDR2 from the germline V gene are SGHTA and FQGNSA. Trimming cost V 0 bases and J 2 bases; bases outside gene matches: 3. The DNA of the CDR3 is TGTGCCAGCAGCTTAGCGCTCGGGAGGCAAGAGACCCAGTACTTC. As protein: CASSLALGRQETQYF. The variable domain in full, with the rest retrieved from reference TRBV7-2 and TRBJ2-5, is GAGVSQSPSNKVTEKGKDVELRCDPISGHTALYWYRQSLGQGLEFLIYFQGNSAPDKSGLPSDRFSAERTGGSVSTLTIQRTQQEDSAVYLCASSLALGRQETQYFGPGTRLLVL.

This clonotype was detected many times. This sequence joins TRBV28 and TRBJ2-1; D assignment may be TRBD1 or TRBD2 (6 bases each). V lost 5 bases to trimming and J lost 2 bases, with 19 bases between them. Germline V gene lookup returns CDR1 MDHEN and CDR2 SYDVKM. CDR3 length: 17 amino acids. The DNA for the CDR3 is TGTGCCAGCAGTACCCTACCCGAGGGGGGCCCCTACAATGAGCAGTTCTTC. Amino acid sequence: CASSTLPEGGPYNEQFF.

This clonotype was recorded many times. This rearrangement joins TRBV9 to TRBJ2-1; D may be TRBD1 (6 bases). Looked up from germline, CDR1 is SGDLS and CDR2 is YYNGEE. CDR3 length: 12 residues. The germline V and J ends were trimmed by 4 bases and 15 bases, with 17 bases remaining between them. The CDR3 here is CASSLGGGALFF. For the CDR3, the DNA is TGTGCCAGCAGCCTCGGTGGGGGCGCTCTGTTCTTC. Combining the CDR3 with reference TRBV9 and TRBJ2-1 gives the whole variable domain DSGVTQTPKHLITATGQRVTLRCSPRSGDLSVYWYQQSLDQGLQFLIQYYNGEERAKGNILERFSAQQFPDLHSELNLSSLELGDSALYFCASSLGGGALFFGPGTRLTVL.

This clonotype was picked up a small number of times. The CDR3 DNA reads as TGTGCCAGCAGCTTGCGCCGGACAGTCGAATCCTACGAGCAGTACTTC. Protein: CASSLRRTVESYEQYF. The chain joins TRBV7-2 to TRBJ2-7, with a weak D call TRBD1 (6 bases). Germline V lookup: CDR1 SGHTA, CDR2 FQGNSA. The CDR3 extends over 16 amino acids. V was pared by 3 bases and J by 1 base, with 16 bases between.

The table lists this clonotype with many counts. This sequence joins TRBV7-2 and TRBJ2-4; 9 bases map to TRBD2. The V segment lost 3 bases and the J segment 5 bases; nucleotides outside the gene matches: 5. The CDR3 covers 15 residues. Germline CDR1 reads SGHTA; CDR2 reads FQGNSA. CDR3 region: CASSFLAGSENIQYF. Here the CDR3 DNA reads TGTGCCAGCAGCTTCCTAGCGGGAAGTGAAAACATTCAGTACTTC.

This clonotype was seen repeatedly, ten times or more. This chain connects TRBV12-3 or TRBV12-4 to TRBJ1-3; 8 bases align to TRBD1. This CDR3 spans 14 amino acids. J was trimmed by 2 bases and V by 6 bases; bases with no gene match: 3. The CDR3 DNA is TGTGCCAGCAGCCTGGACAGGGCTGGAAACACCATATATTTT. Translating it yields CASSLDRAGNTIYF.

This clonotype was seen at least ten times. The chain couples TRBV3-1 to TRBJ2-1, with D tentatively TRBD2 (6 bases). V was pared by 4 bases and J by 8 bases, with 9 bases between. The CDR3 runs to 12 residues. The germline CDR1 and CDR2 sequences are LGHDT and YNNKEL (reference sequence). The DNA of the CDR3 is TGTGCCAGCAGCCTACTAGCCCATGAGCAGTTCTTC. This codes for CASSLLAHEQFF.

This clonotype was detected ten times or more. This chain uses TRBV6-2 or TRBV6-3 with TRBJ1-2; TRBD1 matches 7 bases. The V and J ends lost 6 bases and 3 bases, in that order; junction bases with no gene match: 7. Germline V gene data show CDR1 as MNHEY and CDR2 as SVGEGT. The CDR3 loop spans 14 amino acids. The CDR3 loop reads CASSLDREYYGYTF. CDR3 sequence (DNA): TGTGCCAGCAGCCTCGACAGGGAGTACTATGGCTACACCTTC.

The sample holds many counts of this clonotype. V is TRBV25-1 and J is TRBJ1-1, with D possibly TRBD1 on 6 matching bases. The CDR3 consists of 14 residues. Trimming took 0 bases from V and 5 from J, leaving 10 bases between them. Germline loops: CDR1 MGHDK, CDR2 SYGVNS. For the CDR3, the DNA is TGTGCCAGCAGTGAATATACAGGGTTGACTGAAGCTTTCTTT. Amino acids: CASSEYTGLTEAFF.

This clonotype was found many times. The V gene is TRBV28, the J gene TRBJ2-1; no definite D call. This CDR3 has 13 residues. The germline V gene encodes CDR1 MDHEN and CDR2 SYDVKM. V dropped 6 bases and J dropped 0 bases, with 6 bases sitting between them. CDR3 nucleotide sequence: TGTGCCAGCAGAGAGAGCTCCTACAATGAGCAGTTCTTC. Its translation: CASRESSYNEQFF.

V gene TRBV6-1 combines with J gene TRBJ1-6; D is perhaps TRBD1 (5 bases). Trimming cost V 1 base and J 6 bases, with 10 bases left between them. The CDR3 runs 15 residues. Per the germline V gene, CDR1 is MNHNS and CDR2 is SASEGT. The CDR3 sequence is CASSEGPGGNSPLHF. DNA of the CDR3: TGTGCCAGCAGTGAAGGCCCGGGGGGTAATTCACCCCTCCACTTT.

This clonotype was seen repeatedly, ten times or more. This chain links TRBV20-1 with TRBJ1-6; D is unresolved. Per the germline V gene, CDR1 is DFQATT and CDR2 is SNEGSKA (reference sequence). The CDR3 spans 12 residues. Deletions cut 2 bases from V and 8 bases from J, with 7 bases between. Written as DNA, the CDR3 is TGCAGTGCTAGACCGGGAGATTCACCCCTCCACTTT. Its protein is CSARPGDSPLHF.